This T cell receptor beta chain was captured in a study of cytomegalovirus exposure and HLA in healthy donors. Turning to the study itself: The Caucasian-associated ancestry cluster held around 81% of more than 350 genotyped donors.

Regarding this clone: Its antigen is not known.

Primers for the PCR totalled 60 Vbeta and 13 Jbeta. Method: immunoSEQ multiplex PCR; TCRdb's copy keeps in-frame clones and lacks some. The sample contains approximately 300,000 clones, approximately 85% of which appear only once. The study's findings and limits: CMV antigen specificity was confirmed in vitro for a few CMV-associated chains.

The sequence was obtained from a woman in her thirties or forties in good health and CMV-seropositive. Sequenced: PBMCs.

CDR3 in DNA: TGTGCCAGCAGTAGGATTAGCTGGACCTACAATGAGCAGTTCTTC. Its translation: CASSRISWTYNEQFF. J is TRBJ2-1 and V is TRBV6-5; no clear D. V dropped 5 bases and J dropped 2 bases, with 13 bases sitting between them. Germline V CDR1 and CDR2: MNHEY, SVGAGI. The CDR3 spans 15 residues.